This TCR beta chain was captured by sequencing in a study of blood T cell repertoires in COVID-19. Study information: PBMCs, B-cell-depleted T cells, or T cells were the source of the cDNA or gDNA that made up the material.

Original methodology: Counts of nucleated cells, estimated from reference gene primer amplification, were obtained. Using immunoSEQ multiplex PCR, the repertoire was profiled, and TCRdb retains in-frame clones only, with some absent. V and J calls plus clone size are reproduced from that table; the DNA served to infer D and trimming. The repertoire holds roughly 140,000 clones, with around 82% as singletons. The CDR3 has 12 amino acids. Trimming stripped 4 bases from V and 7 bases from J, with 10 bases between. Germline CDR1 MDHEN, CDR2 SYDVKM. The V gene is TRBV28, the J gene TRBJ1-2, with D hard to call. This receptor was identified in a man aged 60 to 75 with active or convalescent COVID-19. Sample: peripheral blood. The CDR3 coding sequence is TGTGCCAGCAGTTCGAACACCATTGGCTACACCTTC. Translated, it gives CASSSNTIGYTF.